This T cell receptor beta chain stems from a study of cytomegalovirus exposure and HLA in healthy donors. Comments on this clone: No antigen is known for it.

With 60 Vbeta and 13 Jbeta primers, the PCR was carried out. Profiling relied on immunoSEQ multiplex PCR, and the TCRdb table lists in-frame clones only, not all of them. The repertoire holds about 130,000 clones, with approximately 80% as singletons. The CDR3 loop spans 16 amino acids. CDR1 and CDR2 from the germline V gene are LGHNA and YSLEER. The ends were cut back, 3 bases at V and 3 bases at J, with 17 bases in the middle. Study results and limitations: One variant, a missense change in DCLRE1C, was linked in a later analysis to TCR beta V- and J-gene trimming. Most TCRs appeared rarely, but some public TCRs recurred in many donors.

The TCR comes from a man aged 30 to 45 in good health and CMV-seronegative. This rearrangement joins TRBV4-3 to TRBJ2-5; perhaps TRBD1 as D (6 bases). The sample consisted of PBMCs. The CDR3 sequence is CASSQGAGSAKETQYF. The CDR3 bases are TGCGCCAGCAGCCAGGGGGCTGGTAGCGCCAAAGAGACCCAGTACTTC.